Each of the 12 T cell receptor beta chains below was sequenced from the same sample in a study of T cells expressing NK-cell markers. TCRdb re-called the 5' RACE reads and shows each CDR3 protein once, DNA omitted. Reported are about half a million distinct CDR3 sequences; the ten largest clones contain approximately 1.5%. The sequencing sample was made of blood T cells: a sorted CD56 or NKG2C T cell subset, CD4+ or CD8+ T cells, or bulk PBMC T cells (not recorded which). These receptors all come from a woman aged 50 to 60 in good health.

The V and J genes are TRBV10-3 and TRBJ2-3. CDR1 is ENHRY, CDR2 SYGVKD, per germline. The CDR3 covers 12 residues. This CDR3 reads CAIGTSANTQYF.

This chain connects TRBV2 to TRBJ2-1; checking the TCRdb D call of TRBD2 is not possible without DNA. CDR3 size: 16 residues. Germline CDR1 and CDR2: SNHLY and FYNNEI. CDR3 sequence: CASSSISGLSYNEQFF.

The chain carries TRBV24-1 and TRBJ2-7; TCRdb names TRBD1, which stays unverified in the absence of DNA. CDR1 KGHDR and CDR2 SFDVKD come from the germline V gene. The CDR3 sequence is 14 residues long. The CDR3 spells CATSDRTQGPEQYF.

The chain carries TRBV11-3 and TRBJ2-7; the D call of TRBD1 rests on TCRdb alone, since no DNA is present to check it. The CDR3 loop spans 15 amino acids. Looked up from germline, CDR1 is SGHNT and CDR2 is YENEEA. CDR3 sequence: CASSSLRGSLDEQYF.

This chain links TRBV5-4 with TRBJ2-2. Germline V lookup: CDR1 SGHNT, CDR2 YYREEE (reference sequence). CDR3 length equals 17 residues. CDR3 sequence reads: CASSLGTKSLGTGELFF.

CDR3 region: CASSIPGYYGYTF. V is TRBV19 and J is TRBJ1-2. This CDR3 has 13 amino acids. The germline gives CDR1 LNHDA, CDR2 SQIVND (reference sequence).

The chain employs TRBV20-1 and TRBJ2-1; the TCRdb call, TRBD1, lacks DNA for checking. The length of the CDR3 is 11 residues. The V gene's germline CDR1 is DFQATT and CDR2 SNEGSKA (reference sequence). This CDR3 reads CSAKTGLEQFF.

V gene TRBV6-5 combines with J gene TRBJ2-1; the D call from TCRdb, TRBD2, cannot be confirmed without DNA. The CDR3 contains 15 residues. In germline, CDR1 is MNHEY, CDR2 SVGAGI. The CDR3 protein is CASCASSGRFNEQFF.

The rearrangement joins TRBV4-1 to TRBJ2-1; TCRdb's assignment of TRBD2 cannot be checked, as there is no DNA. CDR1 is MGHRA, CDR2 YSYEKL, per germline. The CDR3 covers 15 residues. CDR3 protein: CASSQETSVGNEQFF.

The chain uses TRBV12-3 or TRBV12-4 and TRBJ2-1; TCRdb reports TRBD1, a call that lacks DNA to check it against. The CDR3 length is 16 residues. The CDR3 protein is CASSSPGDRGYNEQFF.

The rearrangement links TRBV9 to TRBJ2-2; TCRdb names TRBD2, which stays unverified in the absence of DNA. The CDR3 loop spans 16 amino acids. CDR1 and CDR2 from the germline V gene are SGDLS and YYNGEE. CDR3 in amino acids: CASSVDLAGGDGELFF.

The chain carries TRBV3-1 and TRBJ2-1. The germline V gene encodes CDR1 LGHDT and CDR2 YNNKEL (reference sequence). The CDR3 sequence is 13 residues long. This CDR3 reads CASSQDLIGRQFF.